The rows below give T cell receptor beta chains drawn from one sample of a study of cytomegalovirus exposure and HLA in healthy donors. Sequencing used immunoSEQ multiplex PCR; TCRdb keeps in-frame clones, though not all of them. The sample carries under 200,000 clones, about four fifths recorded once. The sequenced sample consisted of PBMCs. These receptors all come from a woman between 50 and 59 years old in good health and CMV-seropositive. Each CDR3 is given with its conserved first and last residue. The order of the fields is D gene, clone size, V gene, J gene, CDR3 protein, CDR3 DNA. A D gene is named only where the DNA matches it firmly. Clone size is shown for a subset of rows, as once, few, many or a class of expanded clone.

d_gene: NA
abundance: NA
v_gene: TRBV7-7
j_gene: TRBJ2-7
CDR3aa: CASSLAQGHEQYF
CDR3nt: TGTGCTAGCAGCTTAGCCCAGGGCCACGAGCAGTACTTC

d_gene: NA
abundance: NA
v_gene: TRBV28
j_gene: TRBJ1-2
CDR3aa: CASSRPPGNYGYTF
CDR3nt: TGTGCCAGCAGTCGTCCGCCGGGAAACTATGGCTACACCTTC

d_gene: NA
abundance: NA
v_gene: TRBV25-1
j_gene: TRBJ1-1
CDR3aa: CASSGKPGTTEAFF
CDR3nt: TGTGCCAGCAGTGGTAAACCGGGAACCACTGAAGCTTTCTTT

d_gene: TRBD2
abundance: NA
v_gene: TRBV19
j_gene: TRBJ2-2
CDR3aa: CASREEAGGNTGELFF
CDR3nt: TGTGCCAGTAGAGAAGAAGCGGGGGGAAACACCGGGGAGCTGTTTTTT

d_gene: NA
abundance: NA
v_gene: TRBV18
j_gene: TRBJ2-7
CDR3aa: CASSPVSISGEQYF
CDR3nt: TGTGCCAGCTCACCAGTTTCTATCTCGGGTGAGCAGTACTTC

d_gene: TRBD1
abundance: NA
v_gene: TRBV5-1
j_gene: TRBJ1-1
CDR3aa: CASSSGIQGSNAEAFF
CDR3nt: TGCGCCAGCAGCTCAGGCATACAGGGGTCAAACGCTGAAGCTTTCTTT

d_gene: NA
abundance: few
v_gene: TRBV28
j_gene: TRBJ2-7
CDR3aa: CASQSYEQYF
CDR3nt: TGTGCCAGCCAATCCTACGAGCAGTACTTC

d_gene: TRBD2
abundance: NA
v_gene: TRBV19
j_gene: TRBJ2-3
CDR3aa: CASSDRTSYPDTQYF
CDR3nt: TGTGCCAGTAGTGACCGGACTAGCTACCCAGATACGCAGTATTTT

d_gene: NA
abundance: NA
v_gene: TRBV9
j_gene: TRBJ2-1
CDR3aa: CASSVEGPGEQFF
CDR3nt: TGTGCCAGCAGCGTAGAAGGGCCGGGGGAGCAGTTCTTC

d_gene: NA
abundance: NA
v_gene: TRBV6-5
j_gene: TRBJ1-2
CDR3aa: CASSYSSSAVYGYTF
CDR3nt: TGTGCCAGCAGTTACTCGAGCTCCGCTGTCTATGGCTACACCTTC

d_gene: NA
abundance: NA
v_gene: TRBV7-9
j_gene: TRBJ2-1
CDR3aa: CASSLALAEQFF
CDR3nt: TGTGCCAGCAGCTTAGCCCTAGCGGAGCAGTTCTTC

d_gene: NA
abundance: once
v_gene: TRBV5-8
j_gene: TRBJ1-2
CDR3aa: CASRPVLGRMYGYTF
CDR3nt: TGTGCCAGCAGGCCTGTCTTGGGGCGCATGTATGGCTACACCTTC

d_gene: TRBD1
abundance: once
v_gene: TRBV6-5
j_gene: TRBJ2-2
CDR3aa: CASRMDRSNTGELFF
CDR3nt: TGTGCCAGCAGGATGGACAGGTCGAACACCGGGGAGCTGTTTTTT

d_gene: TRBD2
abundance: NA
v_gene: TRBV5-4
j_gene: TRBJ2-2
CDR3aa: CASSSGTSGRNTGELFF
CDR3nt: TGTGCCAGCAGCTCCGGGACTAGCGGAAGGAACACCGGGGAGCTGTTTTTT

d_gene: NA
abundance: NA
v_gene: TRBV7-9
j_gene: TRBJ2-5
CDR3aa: CASSWGEETQYF
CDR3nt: TGTGCCAGCAGCTGGGGAGAAGAGACCCAGTACTTC

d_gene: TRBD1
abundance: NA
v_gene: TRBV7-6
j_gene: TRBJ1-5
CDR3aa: CASSPRTGDLGNQPQHF
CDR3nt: TGTGCCAGCAGCCCAAGGACAGGGGATTTGGGCAATCAGCCCCAGCATTTT

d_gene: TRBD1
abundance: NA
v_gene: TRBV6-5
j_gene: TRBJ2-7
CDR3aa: CASRNSDRGFYEQYF
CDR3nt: TGTGCCAGCAGGAATTCGGACAGGGGGTTTTACGAGCAGTACTTC

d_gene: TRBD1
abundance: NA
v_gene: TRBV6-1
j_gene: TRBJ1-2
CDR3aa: CASSEAVGTGGRNYGYTF
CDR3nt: TGTGCCAGCAGTGAAGCGGTTGGGACAGGGGGCCGTAACTATGGCTACACCTTC

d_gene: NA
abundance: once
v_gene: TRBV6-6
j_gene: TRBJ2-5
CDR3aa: CASSPRGSETQYF
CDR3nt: TGTGCCAGCAGTCCCCGGGGATCGGAGACCCAGTACTTC

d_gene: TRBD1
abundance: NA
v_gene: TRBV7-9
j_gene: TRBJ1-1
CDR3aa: CASSTGTGEGNTEAFF
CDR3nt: TGTGCCAGCAGCACCGGGACAGGGGAGGGGAACACTGAAGCTTTCTTT

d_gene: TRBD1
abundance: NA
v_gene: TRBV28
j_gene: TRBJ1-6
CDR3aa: CASSGTVNSPLHF
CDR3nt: TGTGCCAGCAGCGGGACAGTGAATTCACCCCTCCACTTT

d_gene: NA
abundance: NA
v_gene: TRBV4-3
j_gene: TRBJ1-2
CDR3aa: CASSQARNNYGYTF
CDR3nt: TGCGCCAGCAGCCAAGCGCGGAATAACTATGGCTACACCTTC

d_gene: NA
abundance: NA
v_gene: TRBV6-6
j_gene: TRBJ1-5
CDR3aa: CASSYSRFQPQHF
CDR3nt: TGTGCCAGCAGTTACTCGAGGTTTCAGCCCCAGCATTTT

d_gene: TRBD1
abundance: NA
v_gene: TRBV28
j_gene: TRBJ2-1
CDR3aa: CASRGTGTYNEQFF
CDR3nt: TGTGCCAGCAGGGGGACAGGGACCTACAATGAGCAGTTCTTC

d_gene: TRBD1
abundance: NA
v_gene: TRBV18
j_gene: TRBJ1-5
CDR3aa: CASSPDRNQPQHF
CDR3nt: TGTGCCAGCTCACCGGACAGGAATCAGCCCCAGCATTTT

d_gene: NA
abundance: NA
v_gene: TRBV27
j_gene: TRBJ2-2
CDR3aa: CASSLRRNTGELSF
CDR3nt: TGTGCCAGCAGTTTAAGGCGGAACACCGGGGAGCTGTCTTTT

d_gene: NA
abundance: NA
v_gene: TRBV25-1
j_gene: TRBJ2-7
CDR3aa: CASRSPGNEQYF
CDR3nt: TGTGCCAGCAGGAGTCCAGGGAACGAGCAGTACTTC

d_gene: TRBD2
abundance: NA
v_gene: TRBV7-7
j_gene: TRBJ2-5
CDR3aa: CASSLEGLAEETQYF
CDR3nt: TGTGCTAGCAGCTTAGAGGGACTAGCGGAAGAGACCCAGTACTTC

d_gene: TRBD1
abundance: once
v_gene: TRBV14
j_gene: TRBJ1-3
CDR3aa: CASSQEAHRGFSSGNTIYF
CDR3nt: TGTGCCAGCAGCCAAGAGGCCCACAGGGGGTTCAGCTCTGGAAACACCATATATTTT

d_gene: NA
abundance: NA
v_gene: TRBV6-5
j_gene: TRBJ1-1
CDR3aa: CASRGLSTEAFF
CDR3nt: TGTGCCAGCAGGGGGCTGAGCACTGAAGCTTTCTTT

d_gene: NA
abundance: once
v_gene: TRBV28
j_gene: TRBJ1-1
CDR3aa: CASRSPGAPNTEAFF
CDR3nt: TGTGCCAGCAGATCCCCAGGGGCCCCGAACACTGAAGCTTTCTTT

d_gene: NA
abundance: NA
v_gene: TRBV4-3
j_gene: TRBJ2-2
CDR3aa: CASSQPGVLGGELFF
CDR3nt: TGCGCCAGCAGCCAGCCGGGAGTCTTAGGCGGGGAGCTCTTTTTT

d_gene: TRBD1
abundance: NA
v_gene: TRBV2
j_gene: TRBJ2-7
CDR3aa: CASSDPGQGPEQYF
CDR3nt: TGTGCCAGCAGTGATCCAGGACAGGGACCCGAGCAGTACTTC

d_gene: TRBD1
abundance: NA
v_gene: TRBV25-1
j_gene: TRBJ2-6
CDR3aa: CASTGGDRWSGANVLTF
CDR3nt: TGTGCCAGTACAGGGGGCGATAGATGGTCTGGGGCCAACGTCCTGACTTTC

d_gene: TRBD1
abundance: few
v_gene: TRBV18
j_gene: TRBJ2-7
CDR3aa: CASSPGRGQSDEQYF
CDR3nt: TGTGCCAGCTCACCAGGAAGGGGGCAGAGCGACGAGCAGTACTTC

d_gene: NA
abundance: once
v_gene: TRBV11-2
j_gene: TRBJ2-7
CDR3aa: CASSINRGGSYEQYF
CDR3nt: TGTGCCAGCAGCATAAACAGGGGGGGTTCCTACGAGCAGTACTTC

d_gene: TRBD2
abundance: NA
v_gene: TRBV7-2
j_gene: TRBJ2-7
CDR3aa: CASSMRTSSTYEQYF
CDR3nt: TGTGCCAGCAGCATGCGGACTAGCTCAACCTACGAGCAGTACTTC

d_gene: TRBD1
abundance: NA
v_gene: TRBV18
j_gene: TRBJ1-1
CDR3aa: CASSHKAGQGTLTEAFF
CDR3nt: TGTGCCAGCTCTCACAAAGCCGGACAGGGGACTTTAACTGAAGCTTTCTTT

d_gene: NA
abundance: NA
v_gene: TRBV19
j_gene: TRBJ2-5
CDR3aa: CASSTQGPTLQETQYF
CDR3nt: TGTGCCAGTAGTACTCAGGGGCCAACGTTACAAGAGACCCAGTACTTC